This T cell receptor (beta chain) was sequenced in a study of regulatory dendritic cells for organ transplantation. Across the study: Monocytes received vitamin D3 on days 0 and 4, IL-10 on day 4.

To note about this clone: The antigen is undetermined.

Study-level results: Memory CD8+ T cells were the most oligoclonal; naive cells were highly diverse.

The CDR3 has 11 amino acids. Trimming cost V 6 bases and J 4 bases, with 7 bases left between them. The germline gives CDR1 SNHLY, CDR2 FYNNEI. Clones were read by immunoSEQ multiplex PCR, and TCRdb kept only the in-frame ones, dropping some. The table records over 20,000 clones, 75% to 90% of them present only once. Sorted T cells were CFSE-labeled and cultured approximately five days with allogeneic regulatory or mature dendritic cells at 1:10. CD4+ or CD8+ T cells were sorted as naive CD45RA+ or memory CD45RO+. The specimen was naive CD4+ T cells from blood cultured with regulatory dendritic cells. The subset was: CD45RA+ naive T cells. The source of this sequence is a human donor in good health. V gene TRBV2 combines with J gene TRBJ2-7; D remains ambiguous. CDR3 nucleotides: TGTGCCAGCAGCGGTCAGTACGAGCAGTACTTC. Translating it yields CASSGQYEQYF.